Below, 5 T cell receptor beta chains from the same sample are listed, as sequenced in a study of cytomegalovirus exposure and HLA in healthy donors. The PCR ran on 60 Vbeta and 13 Jbeta primers. Only in-frame clones appear in the TCRdb table, and some are missing; sequencing was by immunoSEQ multiplex PCR. Here the sample spans under 200,000 clones, around 80% being singletons. Sequencing was carried out using PBMCs. These receptors were collected from a male donor in good health and CMV-seropositive.

This chain links TRBV19 with TRBJ1-1; D unresolved. This CDR3 contains 13 residues. The germline V gene encodes CDR1 LNHDA and CDR2 SQIVND (reference sequence). The germline V and J ends were trimmed by 5 bases and 3 bases, with 10 bases remaining between them. CDR3 coding DNA: TGTGCCAGTAGTCCGTGGGCAGACACTGAAGCTTTCTTT. Translating it yields CASSPWADTEAFF.

The genes are TRBV14 and TRBJ1-4; the match to TRBD1 covers 7 bases. Trimming at V came to 3 bases and at J to 12 bases, leaving 10 bases not matched to a gene. CDR3 length equals 14 residues. Looked up from germline, CDR1 is SGHDN and CDR2 is FVKESK. CDR3 bases: TGTGCCAGCAGCCACAGGGGGTTTACCTCAGAACTGTTTTTT. It encodes CASSHRGFTSELFF.

This chain joins TRBV7-6 and TRBJ2-1; TRBD2 matches at 8 bases. Germline lookup yields CDR1 SGHVS and CDR2 FNYEAQ. CDR3 length: 17 residues. Losses at the gene ends were 4 bases for V and 0 bases for J; bases not matched to a gene: 8. The CDR3 DNA follows: TGTGCCAGCAGCTCATACACTAGCGGTAGCTCCTACAATGAGCAGTTCTTC. Amino acid sequence: CASSSYTSGSSYNEQFF.

The V call is TRBV4-2, the J call TRBJ1-4, with D possibly matching TRBD1 (6 bases). Germline V gene data show CDR1 as LGHNA and CDR2 as YNFKEQ. This CDR3 comprises 14 residues. The germline V and J ends were trimmed by 0 bases and 7 bases, with 9 bases remaining between them. The CDR3 bases are TGTGCCAGCAGCCAAGAAGGACAGAGTGAAAAACTGTTTTTT. This translates into CASSQEGQSEKLFF.

This chain links TRBV7-2 with TRBJ1-5, with D maybe TRBD1 (5 bases). Germline CDR1 reads SGHTA; CDR2 reads FQGNSA. The CDR3 is 14 amino acids. V gave up 7 bases and J gave up 3 bases, with 13 bases separating them. This CDR3 is CASTLGQNNQPQHF. The CDR3 region has the DNA TGTGCCAGCACCTTGGGGCAGAACAATCAGCCCCAGCATTTT.